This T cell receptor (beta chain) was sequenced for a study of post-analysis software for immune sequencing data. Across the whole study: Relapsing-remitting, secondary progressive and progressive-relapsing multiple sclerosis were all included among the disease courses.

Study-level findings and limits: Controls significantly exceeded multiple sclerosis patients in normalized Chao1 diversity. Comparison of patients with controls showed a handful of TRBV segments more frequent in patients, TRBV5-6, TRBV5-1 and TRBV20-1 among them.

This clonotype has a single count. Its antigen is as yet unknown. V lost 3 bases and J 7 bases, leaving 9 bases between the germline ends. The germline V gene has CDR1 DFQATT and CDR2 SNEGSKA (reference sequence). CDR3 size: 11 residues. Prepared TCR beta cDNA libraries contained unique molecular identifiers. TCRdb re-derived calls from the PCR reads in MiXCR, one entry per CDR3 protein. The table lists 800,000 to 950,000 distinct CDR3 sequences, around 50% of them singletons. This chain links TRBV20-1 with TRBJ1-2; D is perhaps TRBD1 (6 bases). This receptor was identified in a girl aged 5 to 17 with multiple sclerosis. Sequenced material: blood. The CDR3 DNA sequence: TGCAGTGCTAGTGCAGGGGCTGGCTACACCTTC. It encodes CSASAGAGYTF.